This T cell receptor (beta chain) was documented in a study of blood T cell repertoires in COVID-19 (dated by TCRdb to the early 2020s). Looking at the study overall: Collaborator samples came from the United States, Italy and Spain and covered acute and convalescent phases of COVID-19. The prospective study material was composed of cDNA or gDNA derived from T cells, B-cell-depleted T cells, or PBMCs. Deeply sampled blood TCRbeta repertoires from subjects exposed to, actively infected with, or recovered from COVID-19 were included in the dataset. The repertoires were released in a freely available public database intended as a resource for research on the immune response to SARS-CoV-2. The samples were drawn from the first 160 participants of the ongoing ImmuneRACE study and from about 1,200 subjects provided by 6 global collaborators. The sample metadata nearly always contained a de-identified subject ID, COVID-19 status, age in years and sex. Where available, HLA class I and class II types were taken from metadata supplied by the sample provider and were not determined by assay-based typing.

The immunoSEQ Assay, a bias-controlled multiplex PCR, was used to amplify TCRbeta CDR3 regions from genomic DNA. The paper's data handling went like this. Nucleated cell counts per sample were estimated from amplification of reference gene primers within the assay. Sequence reads were collapsed and filtered to measure the absolute abundance of every unique TCRbeta CDR3 rearrangement. For each sample, productive Simpson clonality was calculated as the square root of Simpson's diversity index over productive rearrangements. Drawn from immuneACCESS, this table holds only the in-frame rearrangements with V and J called that TCRdb kept. Clones are partly lost; checked studies trace under half to an unresolved V gene and leave the rest unexplained. V, J and clone size reflect that table, while D and trimming were determined from the DNA. This sample comprises over 300,000 clones, more than 70% of them detected only once. Of the sample, approximately 1.1% falls within the top ten clones.

What the study reported, not specific to this receptor: The quantity of clinical and demographic metadata differed by source and by participant and was supplied without curation.

As concerns this clone: Its antigen is not yet known. Base qualities are missing; no much larger clone stands one base away.

Collaborating institutions collected whole blood in K2EDTA tubes following their own protocols. Collaborator samples were shipped for TCRbeta analysis as frozen whole blood, isolated PBMCs, or DNA extracted from either sample type. V loses 5 bases of germline sequence and J loses 1 base, and the interval between the two ends is 14 bases. Taken from cysteine to phenylalanine, the CDR3 has 15 residues. Left in the record is the CDR3 DNA by itself, 45 bases read in frame from the first base. CDR1 and CDR2 are drawn from the germline V gene: SGHTA, FQGNSA. The receptor's source is a woman in her forties or fifties with acute or convalescent COVID-19. Sequenced sample: peripheral blood. Recombination connected TRBV7-2 to TRBJ1-1; the D gene assignment is ambiguous. The CDR3 amino acid sequence is: CASSVRATGNTEAFF. The DNA sequence follows: TGTGCCAGCAGCGTACGTGCGACGGGGAACACTGAAGCTTTCTTT.